A few counts support the clone carrying this T cell receptor (beta chain). Its specificity is not known. V lost 3 bases to trimming and J lost 3 bases, with 14 bases between them. Germline assignment: CDR1 MGHDK and CDR2 SYGVNS. The CDR3 is 15 amino acids. This sample is part of a study of cytomegalovirus exposure and HLA in healthy donors. Study in general: Unique TCRs from HLA-typed donors, about 78 million of them, were held in an early data release.

General study points: Earlier analysis looked at TCR beta V segments, and most were productive about 90% or about 30% of the time. Most TCR sequences were uncommon, yet certain public TCRs appeared in many donors.

Primers included in the PCR were 60 Vbeta and 13 Jbeta primers. Sequencing was performed with immunoSEQ multiplex PCR; in TCRdb, only in-frame clones are kept and a portion is missing. The sample consists of roughly 150,000 clones, approximately 88% of them appearing once. The sequenced sample was PBMCs. The chain uses TRBV25-1 and TRBJ1-1, with TRBD1 as a possible D gene (5 bases). The sequence was collected from a boy younger than 10 in good health and CMV-seronegative. CDR3 residues: CASSEGGATYTEAFF. CDR3 sequence (DNA): TGTGCCAGCAGTGAGGGAGGGGCGACGTACACTGAAGCTTTCTTT.